This T cell receptor beta chain was sequenced during a study of blood T cell repertoires in COVID-19. Study details: Nucleic acid was either cDNA or gDNA, and it came from T cells, B-cell-depleted T cells, or PBMCs.

Sequencing was performed with immunoSEQ multiplex PCR; in TCRdb, only in-frame clones are kept and a portion is missing. The sample lists fewer than 300,000 clones, around 89% seen once, with under 0.95% in the top ten. The sequenced material came from peripheral blood. This receptor was identified in a man aged 30 to 45 with acute or convalescent COVID-19.

The CDR3 reads CASSLFTSGGDGYTF. Here the CDR3 DNA reads TGCGCCAGCAGCTTGTTTACCTCGGGCGGGGATGGCTACACCTTC. The chain joins TRBV5-1 to TRBJ1-2; no reliable D call. Trimming left V 1 base short and J 6 bases short, with 16 bases between. The germline CDR1 and CDR2 sequences are SGHRS and YFSETQ. This CDR3 spans 15 amino acids.